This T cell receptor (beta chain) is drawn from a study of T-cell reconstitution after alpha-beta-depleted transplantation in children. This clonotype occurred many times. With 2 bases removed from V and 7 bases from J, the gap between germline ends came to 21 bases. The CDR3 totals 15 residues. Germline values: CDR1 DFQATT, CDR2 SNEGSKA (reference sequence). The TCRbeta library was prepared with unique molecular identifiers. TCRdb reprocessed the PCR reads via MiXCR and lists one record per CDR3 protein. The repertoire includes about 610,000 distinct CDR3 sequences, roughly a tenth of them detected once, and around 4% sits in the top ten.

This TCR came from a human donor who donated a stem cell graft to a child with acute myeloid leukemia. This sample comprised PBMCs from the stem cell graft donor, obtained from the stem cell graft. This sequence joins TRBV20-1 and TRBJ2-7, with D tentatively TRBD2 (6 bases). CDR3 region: CSARTPGRGLREQYF. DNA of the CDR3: TGCAGTGCTAGAACCCCAGGGCGGGGTTTGCGTGAGCAGTACTTC.